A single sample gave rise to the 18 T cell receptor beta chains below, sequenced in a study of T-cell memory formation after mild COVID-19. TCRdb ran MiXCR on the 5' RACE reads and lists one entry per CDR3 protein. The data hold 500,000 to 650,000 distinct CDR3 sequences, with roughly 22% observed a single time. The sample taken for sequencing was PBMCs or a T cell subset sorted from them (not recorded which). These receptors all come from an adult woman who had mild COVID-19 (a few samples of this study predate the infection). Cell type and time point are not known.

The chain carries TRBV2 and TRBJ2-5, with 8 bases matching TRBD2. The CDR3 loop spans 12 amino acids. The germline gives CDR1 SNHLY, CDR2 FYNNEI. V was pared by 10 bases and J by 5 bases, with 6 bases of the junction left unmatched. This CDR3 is CATSGGAETQYF. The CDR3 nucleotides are TGTGCCACTTCGGGGGGGGCGGAGACCCAGTACTTC.

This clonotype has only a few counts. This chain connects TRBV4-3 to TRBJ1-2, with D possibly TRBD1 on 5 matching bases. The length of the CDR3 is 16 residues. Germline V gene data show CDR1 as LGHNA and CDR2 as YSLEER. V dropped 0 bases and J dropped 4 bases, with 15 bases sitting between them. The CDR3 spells CASSQDWGDRPYGYTF. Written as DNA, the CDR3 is TGCGCCAGCAGCCAAGATTGGGGGGACCGCCCCTATGGCTACACCTTC.

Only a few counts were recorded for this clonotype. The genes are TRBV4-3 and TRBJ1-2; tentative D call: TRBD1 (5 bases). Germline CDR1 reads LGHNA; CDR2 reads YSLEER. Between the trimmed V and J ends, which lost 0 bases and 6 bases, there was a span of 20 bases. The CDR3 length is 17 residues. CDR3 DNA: TGCGCCAGCAGCCAAGACTGGGACTCAGGAAAGAGGGATGGCTACACCTTC. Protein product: CASSQDWDSGKRDGYTF.

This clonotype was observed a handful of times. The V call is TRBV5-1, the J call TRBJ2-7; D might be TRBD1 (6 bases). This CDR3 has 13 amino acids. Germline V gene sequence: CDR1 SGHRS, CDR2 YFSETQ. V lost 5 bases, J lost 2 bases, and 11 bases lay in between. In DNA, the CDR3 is TGCGCCAGCAGACTGGGGGCCCCCTACGAGCAGTACTTC. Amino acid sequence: CASRLGAPYEQYF.

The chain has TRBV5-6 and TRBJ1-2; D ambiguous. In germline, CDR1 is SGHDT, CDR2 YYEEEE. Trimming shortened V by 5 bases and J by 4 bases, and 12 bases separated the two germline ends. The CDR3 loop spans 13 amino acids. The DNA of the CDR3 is TGTGCCAGCAGTTACACAGCAAGCTATGGCTACACCTTC. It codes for CASSYTASYGYTF.

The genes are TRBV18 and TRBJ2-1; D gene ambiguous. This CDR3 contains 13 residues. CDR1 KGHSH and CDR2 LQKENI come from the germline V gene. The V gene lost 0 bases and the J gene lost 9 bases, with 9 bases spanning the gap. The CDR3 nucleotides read TGTGCCAGCTCACCACCCGAGTGGGCTGAGCAGTTCTTC. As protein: CASSPPEWAEQFF.

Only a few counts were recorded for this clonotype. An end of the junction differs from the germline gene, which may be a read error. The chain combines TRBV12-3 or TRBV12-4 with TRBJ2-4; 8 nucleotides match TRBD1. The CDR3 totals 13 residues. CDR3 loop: CASSLGDLDRGNF. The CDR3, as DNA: TGTGCCAGCAGTTTAGGGGACTTAGACAGGGGTAACTTC.

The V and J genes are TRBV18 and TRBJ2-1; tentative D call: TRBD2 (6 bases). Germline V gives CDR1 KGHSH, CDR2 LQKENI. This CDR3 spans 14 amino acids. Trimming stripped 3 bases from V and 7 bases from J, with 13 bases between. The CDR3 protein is CASSPVSRGNEQFF. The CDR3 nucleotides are TGTGCCAGCTCACCGGTCTCACGGGGGAATGAGCAGTTCTTC.

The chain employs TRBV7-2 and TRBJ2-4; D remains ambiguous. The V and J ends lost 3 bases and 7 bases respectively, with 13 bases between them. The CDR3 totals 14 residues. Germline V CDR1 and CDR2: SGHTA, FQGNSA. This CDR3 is CASSFSSPGNIQYF. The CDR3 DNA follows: TGTGCCAGCAGCTTCAGCAGCCCTGGGAACATTCAGTACTTC.

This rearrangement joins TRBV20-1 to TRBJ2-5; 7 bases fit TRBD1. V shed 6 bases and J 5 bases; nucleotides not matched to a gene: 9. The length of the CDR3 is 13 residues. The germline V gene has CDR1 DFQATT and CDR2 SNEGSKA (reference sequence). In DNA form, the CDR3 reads TGCAGTGCCCCAGGGGGACCCGGGGAGACCCAGTACTTC. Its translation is CSAPGGPGETQYF.

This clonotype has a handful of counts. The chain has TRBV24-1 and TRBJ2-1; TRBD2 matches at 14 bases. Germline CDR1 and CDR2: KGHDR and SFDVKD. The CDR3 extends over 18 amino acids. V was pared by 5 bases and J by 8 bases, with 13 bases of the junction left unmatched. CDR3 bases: TGTGCCACCAGTGCCTTGACTAGCGGGAGGGCCGGTGTCCATGAGCAGTTCTTC. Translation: CATSALTSGRAGVHEQFF.

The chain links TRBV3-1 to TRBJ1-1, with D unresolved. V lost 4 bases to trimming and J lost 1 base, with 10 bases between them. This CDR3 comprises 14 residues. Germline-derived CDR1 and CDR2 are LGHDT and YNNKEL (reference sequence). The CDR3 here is CASSPDQRNTEAFF. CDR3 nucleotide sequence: TGTGCCAGCAGCCCCGATCAGAGGAACACTGAAGCTTTCTTT.

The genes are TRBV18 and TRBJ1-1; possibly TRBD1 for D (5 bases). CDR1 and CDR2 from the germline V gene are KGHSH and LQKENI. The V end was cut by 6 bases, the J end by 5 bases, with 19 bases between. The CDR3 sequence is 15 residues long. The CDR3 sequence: CASSTTRGVLTEAFF. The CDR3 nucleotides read TGTGCCAGCTCCACCACCCGGGGGGTTTTGACTGAAGCTTTCTTT. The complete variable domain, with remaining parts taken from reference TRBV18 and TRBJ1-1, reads NAGVMQNPRHLVRRRGQEARLRCSPMKGHSHVYWYRQLPEEGLKFMVYLQKENIIDESGMPKERFSAEFPKEGPSILRIQQVVRGDSAAYFCASSTTRGVLTEAFFGQGTRLTVV.

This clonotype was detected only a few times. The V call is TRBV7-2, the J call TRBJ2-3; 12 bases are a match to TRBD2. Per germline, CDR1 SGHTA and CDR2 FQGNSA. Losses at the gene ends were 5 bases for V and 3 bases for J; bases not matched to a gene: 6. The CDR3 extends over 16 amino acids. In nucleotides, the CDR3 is TGTGCCAGCAGCCCTAGCGGGGGGGTTGGGACAGATACGCAGTATTTT. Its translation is CASSPSGGVGTDTQYF.

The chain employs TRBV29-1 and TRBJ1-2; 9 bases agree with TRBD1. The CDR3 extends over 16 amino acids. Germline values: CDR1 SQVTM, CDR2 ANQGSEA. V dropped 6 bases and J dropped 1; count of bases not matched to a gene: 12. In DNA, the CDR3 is TGCAGCGTCTGCTGCCCGACAGGGGGTAGTAACTATGGCTACACCTTC. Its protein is CSVCCPTGGSNYGYTF. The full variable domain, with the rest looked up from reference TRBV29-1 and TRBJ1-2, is SAVISQKPSRDICQRGTSLTIQCQVDSQVTMMFWYRQQPGQSLTLIATANQGSEATYESGFVIDKFPISRPNLTFSTLTVSNMSPEDSSIYLCSVCCPTGGSNYGYTFGSGTRLTVV.

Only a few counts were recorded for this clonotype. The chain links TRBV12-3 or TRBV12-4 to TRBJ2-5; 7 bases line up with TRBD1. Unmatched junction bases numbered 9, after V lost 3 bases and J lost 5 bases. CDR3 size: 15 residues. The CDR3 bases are TGTGCCAGCAGTTTTGTAAGGGGGCGCTTGGAGACCCAGTACTTC. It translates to CASSFVRGRLETQYF.

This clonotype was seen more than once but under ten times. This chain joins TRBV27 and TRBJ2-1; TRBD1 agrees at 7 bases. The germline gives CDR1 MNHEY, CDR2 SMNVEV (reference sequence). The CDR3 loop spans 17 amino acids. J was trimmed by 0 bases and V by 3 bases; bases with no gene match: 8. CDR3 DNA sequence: TGTGCCAGCAGTTTTAACAGGGGTCCAGGCTCCTACAATGAGCAGTTCTTC. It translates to CASSFNRGPGSYNEQFF.

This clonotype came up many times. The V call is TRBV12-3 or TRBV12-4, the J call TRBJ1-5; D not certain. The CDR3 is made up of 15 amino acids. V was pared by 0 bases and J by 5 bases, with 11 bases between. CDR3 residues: CASSLAMSYHQPQHF. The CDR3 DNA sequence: TGTGCCAGCAGTTTAGCGATGAGTTATCATCAGCCCCAGCATTTT.